This TCR beta chain was found in a study of blood T cell repertoires in COVID-19. On the study more broadly: Acute and convalescent COVID-19 samples came from the United States, Italy and Spain.

Across 20 to 25 US areas, participants ranged in age from about 18 to 90 years. Donors in Cohort 3 counted as recovered after two negative PCRs, clearance, or symptom resolution. Sequencing used immunoSEQ multiplex PCR; TCRdb keeps in-frame clones, though not all of them. In the table there are about 370,000 clones, 80% to 90% of which are singletons. Per the germline V gene, CDR1 is KGHDR and CDR2 is SFDVKD. Trimming removed 9 bases at V and 4 bases at J, with 16 bases between. The CDR3 is made up of 14 amino acids. This chain joins TRBV24-1 and TRBJ2-3, with D possibly matching TRBD1 (6 bases). This receptor was taken from a man aged 18 to 35 who had recovered from COVID-19. Sequencing input: PBMCs or T cells enriched from blood (not recorded which). This CDR3 is CATDPGQRSDTQYF. CDR3 bases: TGTGCCACCGACCCCGGACAGCGTTCAGATACGCAGTATTTT.